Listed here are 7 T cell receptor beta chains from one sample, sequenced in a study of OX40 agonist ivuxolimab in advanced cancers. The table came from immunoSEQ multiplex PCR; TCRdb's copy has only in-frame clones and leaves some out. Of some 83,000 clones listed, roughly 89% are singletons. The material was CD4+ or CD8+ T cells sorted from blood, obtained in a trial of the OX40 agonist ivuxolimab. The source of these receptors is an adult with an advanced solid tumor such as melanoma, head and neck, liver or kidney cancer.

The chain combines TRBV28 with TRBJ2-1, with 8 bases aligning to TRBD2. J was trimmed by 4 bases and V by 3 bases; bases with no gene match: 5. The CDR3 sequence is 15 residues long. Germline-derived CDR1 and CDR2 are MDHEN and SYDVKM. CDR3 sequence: CASSLTGGPYNEQFF. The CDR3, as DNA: TGTGCCAGCAGTTTGACGGGGGGGCCTTACAATGAGCAGTTCTTC.

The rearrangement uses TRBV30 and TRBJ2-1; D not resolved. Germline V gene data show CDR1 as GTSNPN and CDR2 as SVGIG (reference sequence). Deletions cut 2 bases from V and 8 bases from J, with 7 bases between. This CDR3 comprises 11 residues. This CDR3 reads CAWSKNHEQFF. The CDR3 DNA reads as TGTGCCTGGAGTAAGAACCATGAGCAGTTCTTC.

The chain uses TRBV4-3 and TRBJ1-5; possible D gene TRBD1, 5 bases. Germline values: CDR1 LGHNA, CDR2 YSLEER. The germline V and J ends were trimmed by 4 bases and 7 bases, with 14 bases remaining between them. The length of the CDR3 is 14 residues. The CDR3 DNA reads TGCGCCAGCAGCCCGGCAGGGAAAGGGCAGCCCCAGCATTTT. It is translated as CASSPAGKGQPQHF.

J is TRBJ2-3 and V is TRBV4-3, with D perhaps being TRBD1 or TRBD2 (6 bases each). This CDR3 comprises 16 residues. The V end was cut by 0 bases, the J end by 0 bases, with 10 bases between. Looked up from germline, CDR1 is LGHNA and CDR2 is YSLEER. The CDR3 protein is CASSQDQGGSTDTQYF. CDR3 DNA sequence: TGCGCCAGCAGCCAAGATCAAGGGGGGAGCACAGATACGCAGTATTTT.

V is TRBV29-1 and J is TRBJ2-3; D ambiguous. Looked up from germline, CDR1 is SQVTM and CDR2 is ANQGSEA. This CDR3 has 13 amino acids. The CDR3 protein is CTVRDTNTDTQYF. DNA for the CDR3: TGCACCGTCCGAGACACCAACACAGATACGCAGTATTTT.

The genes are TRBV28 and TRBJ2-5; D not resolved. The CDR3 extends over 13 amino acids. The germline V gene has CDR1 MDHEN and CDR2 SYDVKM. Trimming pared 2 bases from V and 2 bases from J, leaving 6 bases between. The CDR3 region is CASSLRFQETQYF. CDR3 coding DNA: TGTGCCAGCAGTTTACGCTTTCAAGAGACCCAGTACTTC.

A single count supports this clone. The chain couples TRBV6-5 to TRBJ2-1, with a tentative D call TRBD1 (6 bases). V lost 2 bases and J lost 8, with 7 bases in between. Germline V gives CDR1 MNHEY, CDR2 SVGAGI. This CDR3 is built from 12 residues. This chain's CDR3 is CASSYGGDEQFF. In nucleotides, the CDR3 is TGTGCCAGCAGTTACGGGGGCGATGAGCAGTTCTTC.